The clone carrying this TCR beta chain has only one observation. Per germline, CDR1 LNHNV and CDR2 YYDKDF (reference sequence). The CDR3 runs 14 residues. Deletions cut 4 bases from V and 4 bases from J, with 10 bases between. This record belongs to a study of blood T cell repertoires in COVID-19. Study-wide background: The United States, Italy and Spain supplied acute and convalescent COVID-19 samples. Sources were T cells, B-cell-depleted T cells, or PBMCs; the material itself was cDNA or gDNA.

Per the original methods: By means of reference gene primer amplification, nucleated cell counts were estimated. Here immunoSEQ multiplex PCR was the method, and the copy in TCRdb shows in-frame clones only, minus some. The V and J calls and clone size come from that table; D and trimming were worked out from the DNA. Among just over 60,000 clones listed, more than 65% were seen once. The receptor was derived from a woman at least 80 years old with active or convalescent COVID-19. V usage is TRBV15 and J usage is TRBJ2-2, with D possibly matching TRBD1 (6 bases). Sequencing was done on a sample of peripheral blood. CDR3 sequence: CATSKGGGTGELFF. CDR3 DNA sequence: TGTGCCACCAGCAAAGGGGGTGGCACCGGGGAGCTGTTTTTT.